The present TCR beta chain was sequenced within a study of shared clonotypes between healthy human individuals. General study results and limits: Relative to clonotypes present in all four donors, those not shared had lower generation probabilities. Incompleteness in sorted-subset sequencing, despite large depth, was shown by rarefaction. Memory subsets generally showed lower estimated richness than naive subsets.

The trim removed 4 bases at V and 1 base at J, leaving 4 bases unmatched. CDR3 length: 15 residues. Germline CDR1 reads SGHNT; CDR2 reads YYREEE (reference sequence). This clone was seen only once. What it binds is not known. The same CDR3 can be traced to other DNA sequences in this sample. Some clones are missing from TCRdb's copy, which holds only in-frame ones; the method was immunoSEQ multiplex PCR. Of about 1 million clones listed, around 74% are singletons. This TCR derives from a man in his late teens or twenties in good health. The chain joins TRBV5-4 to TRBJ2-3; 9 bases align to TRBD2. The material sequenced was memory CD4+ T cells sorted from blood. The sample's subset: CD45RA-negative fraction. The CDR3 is CASSLSGGGTDTQYF. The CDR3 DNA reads TGTGCCAGCAGCCTTAGCGGGGGCGGCACAGATACGCAGTATTTT. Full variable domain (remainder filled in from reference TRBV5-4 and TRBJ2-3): ETGVTQSPTHLIKTRGQQVTLRCSSQSGHNTVSWYQQALGQGPQFIFQYYREEENGRGNFPPRFSGLQFPNYSSELNVNALELDDSALYLCASSLSGGGTDTQYFGPGTRLTVL.